What follows are 17 T cell receptor beta chains derived from one specimen sequenced in a study of T cells in Graves' hyperthyroidism and ophthalmopathy. Amplification of TCR beta CDR3 regions used RNA as the template. With the HTBI primer set, the TCR CDR3 went through a first round of RT-PCR. MiXCR, applied by TCRdb to the multiplex PCR reads, yields one record per CDR3 protein. The sample consists of 650,000 to 750,000 distinct CDR3 sequences, roughly 15% of them appearing once. The sequenced sample was blood. These receptors were obtained from a woman under 30 with Graves' hyperthyroidism.

This clonotype was detected only a few times. The CDR3 DNA sequence: TGCAGTGCTAGTCCCAGCGGGCAAGAGACCCAGTACTTC. It is translated as CSASPSGQETQYF. The V gene is TRBV20-1, the J gene TRBJ2-5, with D perhaps matching TRBD2 (6 bases). V was trimmed by 3 bases and J by 2 bases, leaving 10 bases between them. The length of the CDR3 is 13 residues. The germline V gene encodes CDR1 DFQATT and CDR2 SNEGSKA (reference sequence).

This clonotype was seen many times. The J gene is TRBJ1-2, the V gene TRBV3-1; D is unclear. The germline gives CDR1 LGHDT, CDR2 YNNKEL (reference sequence). Trimming took off 0 bases at V and 4 bases at J, with 6 bases between the two ends. CDR3 length equals 13 residues. CDR3 sequence: CASSQDQSYGYTF. CDR3 nucleotides: TGTGCCAGCAGCCAAGATCAGTCCTATGGCTACACCTTC.

This clonotype was detected many times. This rearrangement joins TRBV7-2 to TRBJ2-7; D is perhaps TRBD1 (6 bases). Trimming left V 1 base short and J 6 bases short, with 10 bases between. The CDR3 length is 13 residues. Germline V gene data show CDR1 as SGHTA and CDR2 as FQGNSA. The CDR3 bases are TGTGCCAGCAGCTTAGACAGGGAACGCGAGCAGTACTTC. Its protein product is CASSLDREREQYF.

This clonotype occurred many times. The chain recombines TRBV30 with TRBJ2-5; TRBD2 might be the D (5 bases). CDR3 length: 14 residues. V shed 1 base and J shed 5 bases, with 14 bases lying between them. The germline gives CDR1 GTSNPN, CDR2 SVGIG (reference sequence). The CDR3 loop reads CAWSGSSVAETQYF. CDR3 nucleotide sequence: TGTGCCTGGAGTGGGTCTTCAGTAGCGGAGACCCAGTACTTC.

V usage is TRBV6-5 and J usage is TRBJ2-3; D might be TRBD1 or TRBD2, each matching 5 bases. The germline V and J ends were trimmed by 2 bases and 2 bases, with 8 bases remaining between them. The germline V gene encodes CDR1 MNHEY and CDR2 SVGAGI. This CDR3 has 14 residues. The CDR3 sequence is CASSYRDLTDTQYF. CDR3 DNA: TGTGCCAGCAGTTACCGGGACCTCACAGATACGCAGTATTTT.

This clonotype was recorded at least ten times. The V gene is TRBV12-3 or TRBV12-4, the J gene TRBJ2-7; 10 bases map to TRBD2. This CDR3 region has 15 residues. V was clipped by 2 bases and J by 3 bases; unmatched bases: 4. DNA for the CDR3: TGTGCCAGCAGTTTATTCGGGACTAGCGTCTACGAGCAGTACTTC. Encoded protein: CASSLFGTSVYEQYF.

The chain joins TRBV7-2 to TRBJ1-1; perhaps TRBD1 as D (5 bases). The CDR3 length is 15 residues. V was clipped by 5 bases and J by 2 bases, with 15 bases between them. Germline CDR1 SGHTA, CDR2 FQGNSA. Written as DNA, the CDR3 is TGTGCCAGCAGCCTCCTGGGGGTGGGCAACACTGAAGCTTTCTTT. Encoded protein: CASSLLGVGNTEAFF.

The chain uses TRBV5-6 and TRBJ2-1, with 7 bases lining up with TRBD2. Germline lookup yields CDR1 SGHDT and CDR2 YYEEEE. The junction had 7 bases not matched to a gene; V was cut back by 0 bases and J by 4 bases. This CDR3 spans 16 amino acids. The CDR3 bases are TGTGCCAGCAGCTTGGTACTGGGAGCGGGGTACAATGAGCAGTTCTTC. As protein: CASSLVLGAGYNEQFF.

In this sample, this clonotype turned up a few times. The V call is TRBV12-3 or TRBV12-4, the J call TRBJ1-4; D is undetermined. This CDR3 has 16 residues. V was shortened by 2 bases and J by 5 bases, with 15 bases between the two germline ends. The CDR3 nucleotides are TGTGCCAGCAGTTTAAGAGCGGGTCAATCAAATGAAAAACTGTTTTTT. Protein sequence: CASSLRAGQSNEKLFF.

The table lists this clonotype with many counts. V is TRBV7-2 and J is TRBJ2-3; no firm D call. Trimming stripped 5 bases from V and 6 bases from J, with 9 bases between. This CDR3 is 12 amino acids long. Germline-derived CDR1 and CDR2 are SGHTA and FQGNSA. The CDR3 nucleotides are TGTGCCAGCAGCCCCCGATTTGATACGCAGTATTTT. Translating gives CASSPRFDTQYF.

This clonotype was seen a handful of times. The rearrangement links TRBV4-2 to TRBJ2-3; 7 positions agree with TRBD2. Losses at the gene ends were 5 bases for V and 6 bases for J; bases not matched to a gene: 8. This CDR3 is built from 14 residues. Germline V gene sequence: CDR1 LGHNA, CDR2 YNFKEQ. The DNA for the CDR3 is TGTGCCAGCAGCGAGTCGGACGGGAGGGATACGCAGTATTTT. Amino acids: CASSESDGRDTQYF.

This clonotype appeared many times. The V gene is TRBV10-3, the J gene TRBJ2-7; TRBD2 matches 15 bases. This CDR3 is 14 amino acids long. The germline gives CDR1 ENHRY, CDR2 SYGVKD. The V segment lost 6 bases and the J segment 4 bases; nucleotides outside the gene matches: 1. The chain's CDR3 is CAISGLAGGYEQYF. CDR3 bases: TGTGCCATCAGCGGACTAGCGGGAGGGTACGAGCAGTACTTC.

This clonotype was observed at least ten times. V is TRBV28 and J is TRBJ1-2; 9 bases align to TRBD1. Germline V gives CDR1 MDHEN, CDR2 SYDVKM. The J segment lost 4 bases and the V segment lost 6 bases, leaving 9 bases of the junction unmatched. The CDR3 contains 15 residues. The CDR3 protein is CASSLQGARGYGYTF. The CDR3 DNA reads as TGTGCCAGCAGCCTACAGGGGGCTCGGGGCTATGGCTACACCTTC.

This clonotype was recorded at least ten times. The genes are TRBV7-2 and TRBJ2-3; 10 bases line up with TRBD2. The CDR3 covers 16 residues. The V gene's germline CDR1 is SGHTA and CDR2 FQGNSA. Losses at the gene ends were 5 bases for V and 1 base for J; bases not matched to a gene: 6. The CDR3 spells CASSQRLAGGTDTQYF. CDR3 coding DNA: TGTGCCAGCAGCCAAAGACTAGCGGGTGGCACAGATACGCAGTATTTT.

This clonotype has ten or more counts. This sequence joins TRBV12-3 or TRBV12-4 and TRBJ1-2; TRBD1 might be the D (6 bases). The germline V and J ends were trimmed by 5 bases and 8 bases, with 21 bases remaining between them. The CDR3 totals 15 residues. This chain's CDR3 is CASSPGTRKGGGYTF. CDR3 in DNA: TGTGCCAGCAGTCCTGGGACTCGTAAAGGGGGGGGCTACACCTTC.

This chain links TRBV20-1 with TRBJ2-7; the D gene is possibly TRBD1 (7 bases). Trimming shortened V by 6 bases and J by 1 base, and 19 bases separated the two germline ends. This CDR3 spans 15 amino acids. Germline values: CDR1 DFQATT, CDR2 SNEGSKA (reference sequence). The CDR3 reads CSAGSTGTASYEQYF. CDR3 in DNA: TGCAGTGCCGGGAGCACCGGGACAGCATCCTACGAGCAGTACTTC.

The chain uses TRBV7-9 and TRBJ1-5; D is perhaps TRBD1 (5 bases). Per the germline V gene, CDR1 is SEHNR and CDR2 is FQNEAQ (reference sequence). V was clipped by 1 base and J by 0 bases, with 13 bases between them. This CDR3 contains 17 residues. CDR3 in DNA: TGTGCCAGCAGCTTAGTGGGGGTGAGGGATAGCAATCAGCCCCAGCATTTT. Translating gives CASSLVGVRDSNQPQHF.